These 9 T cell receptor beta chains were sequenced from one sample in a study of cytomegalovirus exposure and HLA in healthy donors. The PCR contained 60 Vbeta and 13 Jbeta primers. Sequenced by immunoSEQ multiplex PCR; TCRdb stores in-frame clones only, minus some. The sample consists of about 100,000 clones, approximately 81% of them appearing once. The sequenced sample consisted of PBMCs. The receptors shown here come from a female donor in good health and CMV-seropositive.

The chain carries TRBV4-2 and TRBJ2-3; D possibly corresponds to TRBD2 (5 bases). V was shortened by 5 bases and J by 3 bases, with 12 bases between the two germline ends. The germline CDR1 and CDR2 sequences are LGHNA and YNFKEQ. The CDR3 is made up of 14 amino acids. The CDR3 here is CASSISRGTDTQYF. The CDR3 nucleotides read TGTGCCAGCAGCATATCCCGCGGGACAGATACGCAGTATTTT.

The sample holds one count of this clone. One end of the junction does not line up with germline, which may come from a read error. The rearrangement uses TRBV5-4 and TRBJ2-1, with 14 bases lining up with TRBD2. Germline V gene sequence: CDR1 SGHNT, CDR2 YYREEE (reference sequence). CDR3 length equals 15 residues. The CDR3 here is CASRLGLAGAGEQFF. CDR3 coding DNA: TGTGCCAGCAGATTGGGACTAGCGGGAGCGGGGGAGCAGTTCTTC. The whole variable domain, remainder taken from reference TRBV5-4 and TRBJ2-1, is ETGVTQSPTHLIKTRGQQVTLRCSSQSGHNTVSWYQQALGQGPQFIFQYYREEENGRGNFPPRFSGLQFPNYSSELNVNALELDDSALYLCASRLGLAGAGEQFFGPGTRLTVL.

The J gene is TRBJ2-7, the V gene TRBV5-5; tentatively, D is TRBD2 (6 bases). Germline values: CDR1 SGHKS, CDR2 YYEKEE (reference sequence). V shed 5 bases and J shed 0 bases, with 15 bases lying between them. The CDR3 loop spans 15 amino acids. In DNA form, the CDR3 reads TGTGCCAGCAGTCGGGACTTACCCCTCTCCTACGAGCAGTACTTC. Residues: CASSRDLPLSYEQYF.

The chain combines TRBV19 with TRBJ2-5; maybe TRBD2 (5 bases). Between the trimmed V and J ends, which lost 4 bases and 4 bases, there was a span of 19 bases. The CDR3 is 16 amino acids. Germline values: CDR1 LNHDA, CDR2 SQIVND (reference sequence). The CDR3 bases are TGTGCCAGTAGTACTGGGCTCGGGGTCAACGGAGAGACCCAGTACTTC. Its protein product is CASSTGLGVNGETQYF.

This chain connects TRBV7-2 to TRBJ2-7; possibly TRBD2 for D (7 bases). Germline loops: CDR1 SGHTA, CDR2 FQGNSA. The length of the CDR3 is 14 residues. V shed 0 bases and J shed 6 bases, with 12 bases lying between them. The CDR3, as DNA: TGTGCCAGCAGCTTAGCGGGGGGGCACTCCGAGCAGTACTTC. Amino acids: CASSLAGGHSEQYF.

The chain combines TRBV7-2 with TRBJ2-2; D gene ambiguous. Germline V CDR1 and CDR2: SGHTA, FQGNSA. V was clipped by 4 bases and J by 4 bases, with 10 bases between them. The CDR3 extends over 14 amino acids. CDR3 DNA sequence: TGTGCCAGCAGCTCCACCCTCGGCACCGGGGAGCTGTTTTTT. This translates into CASSSTLGTGELFF.

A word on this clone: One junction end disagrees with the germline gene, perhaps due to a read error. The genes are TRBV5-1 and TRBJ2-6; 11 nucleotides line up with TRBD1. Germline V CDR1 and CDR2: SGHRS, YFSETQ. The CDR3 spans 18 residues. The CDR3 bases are TGCGCCAGCAGCTTGGACGGACAGGGGGCTGGAGGGGCCAACGGCCTGACTTTC. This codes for CASSLDGQGAGGANGLTF.

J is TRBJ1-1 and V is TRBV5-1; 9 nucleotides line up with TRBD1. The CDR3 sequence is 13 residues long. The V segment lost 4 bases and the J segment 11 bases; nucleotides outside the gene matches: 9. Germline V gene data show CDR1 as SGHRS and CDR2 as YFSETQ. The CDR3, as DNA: TGCGCCAGCAGCCCTACCTCCGGGACAGGGGCTTTCTTT. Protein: CASSPTSGTGAFF. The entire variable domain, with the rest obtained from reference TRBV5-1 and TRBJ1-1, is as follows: KAGVTQTPRYLIKTRGQQVTLSCSPISGHRSVSWYQQTPGQGLQFLFEYFSETQRNKGNFPGRFSGRQFSNSRSEMNVSTLELGDSALYLCASSPTSGTGAFFGQGTRLTVV.

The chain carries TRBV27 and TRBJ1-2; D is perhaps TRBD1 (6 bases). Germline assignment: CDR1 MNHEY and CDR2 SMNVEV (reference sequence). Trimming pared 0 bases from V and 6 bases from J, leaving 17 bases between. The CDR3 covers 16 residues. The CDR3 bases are TGTGCCAGCAGTTTATCGTGGCAGGGGTATTTGGATGGCTACACCTTC. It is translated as CASSLSWQGYLDGYTF.